These 31 T cell receptor beta chains share one sample of origin, sequenced in a study of cytomegalovirus exposure and HLA in healthy donors (dated by TCRdb to about 2017). The protocol used for the library was the immunoSEQ multiplex PCR assay. For the multiplex PCR, a mixture combining 60 forward primers for TCR Vbeta segments and 13 reverse primers for TCR Jbeta segments was used. This is the immuneACCESS table as TCRdb keeps it, with only in-frame sequences that have V and J called. A part of the clones is gone; compared with another copy, unresolved V genes explain less than half, and the rest is unexplained. For this sample there are over 100,000 clones; about three fifths appear just once. Of the sample, about 9% is held by the ten largest clones. The specimen sequenced was PBMCs. The receptors were sampled from a man aged 40-49 years in good health and CMV-seropositive.

This clone has more than one count but fewer than ten. The rearrangement links TRBV5-1 to TRBJ2-7; TRBD2 matches at 9 bases. CDR3 size: 16 residues. Trimming removed 0 bases from V and 3 bases from J; junction bases left unmatched: 7. Germline V lookup: CDR1 SGHRS, CDR2 YFSETQ. CDR3 sequence (DNA): TGCGCCAGCAGCTTGGGTCATAGCGGGAGCATCTACGAGCAGTACTTC. This sequence encodes CASSLGHSGSIYEQYF.

The chain has TRBV4-1 and TRBJ2-3, with 7 bases identical to TRBD2. V lost 4 bases, J lost 6 bases, and 10 bases stayed unmatched. This CDR3 region has 15 residues. In germline, CDR1 is MGHRA, CDR2 YSYEKL. CDR3 DNA: TGCGCCAGCAGCCTCCTGGGACTACCGACCGATACGCAGTATTTT. Translated, it gives CASSLLGLPTDTQYF.

This clone was recorded a few times. This chain uses TRBV5-1 with TRBJ1-1; D is unresolved. Germline V lookup: CDR1 SGHRS, CDR2 YFSETQ. Trimming took 3 bases from V and 2 from J, leaving 2 bases between them. This CDR3 has 11 amino acids. The CDR3 nucleotides read TGCGCCAGCAGCTCAAACACTGAAGCTTTCTTT. Protein: CASSSNTEAFF.

The V call is TRBV28, the J call TRBJ2-5, with D possibly being TRBD1 (6 bases). Germline V lookup: CDR1 MDHEN, CDR2 SYDVKM. Trimming left V 6 bases short and J 2 bases short, with 19 bases between. CDR3 size: 16 residues. The CDR3 loop is CASSGHKVGTQETQYF. Here the CDR3 DNA reads TGTGCCAGCAGCGGACACAAAGTGGGGACACAAGAGACCCAGTACTTC.

The chain has TRBV30 and TRBJ2-7; 8 positions match TRBD1. The CDR3 runs to 12 residues. Germline trimming cut 0 bases from V and 5 bases from J; bases unmatched to any gene: 0. The germline gives CDR1 GTSNPN, CDR2 SVGIG (reference sequence). The CDR3 DNA reads as TGTGCCTGGAGTGTACAGGGGGACGAGCAGTACTTC. As protein: CAWSVQGDEQYF.

This clone turned up a few times. The chain recombines TRBV5-6 with TRBJ2-1; 10 nucleotides match TRBD2. Germline loops: CDR1 SGHDT, CDR2 YYEEEE. The CDR3 is made up of 16 amino acids. V shed 1 base, J shed 9 bases, and the junction held 10 bases outside the gene matches. The CDR3 spells CASSLLVQREGSEQFF. The CDR3 nucleotides read TGTGCCAGCAGCTTGTTAGTGCAGCGGGAGGGCTCTGAGCAGTTCTTC.

This clone was seen a single time. V is TRBV28 and J is TRBJ2-1; a possible D gene is TRBD1 (5 bases). Trimming stripped 4 bases from V and 7 bases from J, with 14 bases between. The CDR3 contains 14 residues. Germline V gene sequence: CDR1 MDHEN, CDR2 SYDVKM. The CDR3 DNA reads as TGTGCCAGCAGTTCGACAGTTCCACGGAATGAGCAGTTCTTC. Encoded protein: CASSSTVPRNEQFF.

DNA for the CDR3: TGTGCCAGCACAACGACAACAACGAACACTGAAGCTTTCTTT. Amino acid sequence: CASTTTTTNTEAFF. The chain employs TRBV28 and TRBJ1-1, with D unclear. Trimming stripped 7 bases from V and 1 base from J, with 13 bases between. This CDR3 is 14 amino acids long. Per the germline V gene, CDR1 is MDHEN and CDR2 is SYDVKM.

There are a few counts of this clone. The chain recombines TRBV7-2 with TRBJ1-2, with D unclear. Trimming pared 5 bases from V and 4 bases from J, leaving 14 bases between. From germline, CDR1 is SGHTA and CDR2 FQGNSA. The CDR3 contains 14 residues. The DNA of the CDR3 is TGTGCCAGCAGCCCCGGTGACTTTCTCTATGGCTACACCTTC. Its translation is CASSPGDFLYGYTF.

The chain couples TRBV5-1 to TRBJ1-3; 8 positions agree with TRBD1. This CDR3 is built from 14 residues. V shed 4 bases and J 2 bases; nucleotides not matched to a gene: 2. Per the germline V gene, CDR1 is SGHRS and CDR2 is YFSETQ. The CDR3 sequence is CASSEGQAGNTIYF. CDR3 DNA sequence: TGCGCCAGCAGCGAGGGACAGGCTGGAAACACCATATATTTT.

The V and J genes are TRBV29-1 and TRBJ2-7, with D hard to call. The CDR3 has 13 amino acids. CDR1 is SQVTM, CDR2 ANQGSEA, per germline. Deletions cut 7 bases from V and 1 base from J, with 14 bases between. The CDR3 here is CSARPPESYEQYF. The CDR3 nucleotides are TGCAGCGCCCGACCTCCGGAGTCCTACGAGCAGTACTTC.

The chain employs TRBV7-2 and TRBJ2-2; 14 bases line up with TRBD2. The CDR3 consists of 19 residues. V dropped 0 bases and J dropped 0; count of bases not matched to a gene: 3. The germline gives CDR1 SGHTA, CDR2 FQGNSA. CDR3 protein: CASSLAVGLAGANTGELFF. CDR3 nucleotide sequence: TGTGCCAGCAGCTTAGCTGTGGGACTAGCGGGAGCGAACACCGGGGAGCTGTTTTTT.

V and J are TRBV5-1 and TRBJ2-5, with a possible D match to TRBD2 (6 bases). The V gene lost 1 base and the J gene lost 2 bases, with 12 bases spanning the gap. Looked up from germline, CDR1 is SGHRS and CDR2 is YFSETQ. The CDR3 consists of 15 residues. DNA of the CDR3: TGCGCCAGCAGCTTGTGGGGACTGTCACAAGAGACCCAGTACTTC. Its translation: CASSLWGLSQETQYF.

The chain links TRBV5-1 to TRBJ2-5; D possibly corresponds to TRBD1 (12 bases). Germline-derived CDR1 and CDR2 are SGHRS and YFSETQ. The V and J ends lost 5 bases and 0 bases respectively, with 32 bases between them. The CDR3 contains 21 residues. The CDR3: CASRGGQGALWTSGYQETQYF. In DNA, the CDR3 is TGCGCCAGCAGAGGGGGACAGGGGGCCCTCTGGACTAGCGGGTACCAAGAGACCCAGTACTTC.

The V gene is TRBV11-3, the J gene TRBJ2-1; D may be TRBD1 (5 bases). CDR1 SGHNT and CDR2 YENEEA come from the germline V gene. V lost 5 bases, J lost 9 bases, and 11 bases lay in between. The CDR3 sequence is 12 residues long. For the CDR3, the DNA is TGTGCCAGCAGCCAGGGCCTTGCTGAGCAGTTCTTC. Its protein is CASSQGLAEQFF. Variable domain in full (rest from reference TRBV11-3 and TRBJ2-1): EAGVVQSPRYKIIEKKQPVAFWCNPISGHNTLYWYLQNLGQGPELLIRYENEEAVDDSQLPKDRFSAERLKGVDSTLKIQPAELGDSAVYLCASSQGLAEQFFGPGTRLTVL.

This sequence joins TRBV28 and TRBJ2-5, with 7 bases aligning to TRBD2. J gave up 1 base and V 6 bases, and 5 bases lay outside the gene matches. Germline V gene sequence: CDR1 MDHEN, CDR2 SYDVKM. The CDR3 is 14 residues long. In DNA, the CDR3 is TGTGCCAGCAGCCAGCGGGGCACCCAAGAGACCCAGTACTTC. Protein product: CASSQRGTQETQYF.

The chain has TRBV7-2 and TRBJ1-6; D unresolved. The germline CDR1 and CDR2 sequences are SGHTA and FQGNSA. Deletions cut 3 bases from V and 9 bases from J, with 15 bases between. The CDR3 is made up of 15 amino acids. DNA for the CDR3: TGTGCCAGCAGCTTCGGTGTGCGTCTTAGTTCACCCCTCCACTTT. Protein product: CASSFGVRLSSPLHF.

This clone was counted only a few times. The chain couples TRBV18 to TRBJ1-1, with 7 bases that match TRBD1. Germline values: CDR1 KGHSH, CDR2 LQKENI. V lost 6 bases to trimming and J lost 5 bases; unmatched junction nucleotides: 9. The CDR3 extends over 14 amino acids. CDR3 region: CASSLDRLITEAFF. The CDR3 bases are TGTGCCAGCTCCTTGGACAGGTTGATTACTGAAGCTTTCTTT.

The V and J genes are TRBV20-1 and TRBJ2-5; D is uncertain. V was cut by 6 bases and J by 6 bases, with 11 bases left in between. The CDR3 runs to 11 residues. Germline V lookup: CDR1 DFQATT, CDR2 SNEGSKA (reference sequence). The CDR3 region is CSAGTPQTQYF. Written as DNA, the CDR3 is TGCAGTGCCGGTACCCCCCAGACCCAGTACTTC.

V is TRBV29-1 and J is TRBJ1-2, with a possible D match to TRBD1 (5 bases). V shed 0 bases and J shed 4 bases, with 12 bases lying between them. This CDR3 has 14 amino acids. Germline lookup yields CDR1 SQVTM and CDR2 ANQGSEA. The CDR3 DNA sequence: TGCAGCGTTGAAGACCGAACAGGTTTCTATGGCTACACCTTC. This translates into CSVEDRTGFYGYTF.

This rearrangement joins TRBV25-1 to TRBJ2-7, with 8 bases that match TRBD2. This CDR3 contains 16 residues. Trimming took 3 bases from V and 0 from J; bases not matched to a gene: 7. CDR1 is MGHDK and CDR2 is SYGVNS in the germline V gene. The CDR3 DNA reads as TGTGCCAGCAGTGATCCCAGCGGGAGACCCTCCTACGAGCAGTACTTC. Amino acids: CASSDPSGRPSYEQYF.

The V and J genes are TRBV19 and TRBJ2-7, with TRBD1 matching 9 bases. The CDR3 is made up of 13 amino acids. Germline values: CDR1 LNHDA, CDR2 SQIVND (reference sequence). The ends lost 4 bases at V and 6 bases at J; junction bases unmatched: 4. The CDR3 sequence: CASSTTTGGEQYF. The CDR3 DNA reads TGTGCCAGTAGTACCACGACAGGGGGCGAGCAGTACTTC.

The DNA for the CDR3 is TGTGCCAGCTCCGATATGACGGGGAAAACTAATGAAAAACTGTTTTTT. Translation: CASSDMTGKTNEKLFF. The rearrangement joins TRBV18 to TRBJ1-4; D unclear. Germline assignment: CDR1 KGHSH and CDR2 LQKENI. Trimming cost V 6 bases and J 1 base, with 15 bases left between them. The CDR3 contains 16 residues.

This chain uses TRBV7-9 with TRBJ1-2; D is ambiguous. Deletions cut 7 bases from V and 0 bases from J, with 12 bases between. This CDR3 has 14 amino acids. Germline values: CDR1 SEHNR, CDR2 FQNEAQ (reference sequence). The CDR3 bases are TGTGCCAGCAACCGACGAGACACTAACTATGGCTACACCTTC. It specifies CASNRRDTNYGYTF.

This rearrangement joins TRBV5-5 to TRBJ1-2; 8 nucleotides match TRBD1. The CDR3 is 17 residues long. V shed 2 bases and J 4 bases; nucleotides not matched to a gene: 13. In germline, CDR1 is SGHKS, CDR2 YYEKEE (reference sequence). The CDR3 reads CASSLTPTGGAGYGYTF. CDR3 DNA: TGTGCCAGCAGCTTAACCCCCACAGGGGGAGCGGGCTATGGCTACACCTTC.

This clone was detected only a few times. V and J are TRBV11-1 and TRBJ2-3; the D gene is possibly TRBD2 (6 bases). In germline, CDR1 is SGHAT, CDR2 FQDESV (reference sequence). Trimming stripped 4 bases from V and 5 bases from J, with 16 bases between. This CDR3 region has 15 residues. Here the CDR3 DNA reads TGTGCCAGCAGCTCTGTCCGGGAGTCGTTAGATACGCAGTATTTT. This codes for CASSSVRESLDTQYF.

CDR3 amino acids: CASGGPRDSLFGELFF. The CDR3 DNA reads as TGCGCCAGCGGGGGACCCCGGGACTCCCTTTTCGGGGAGCTGTTTTTT. This chain uses TRBV10-2 with TRBJ2-2; tentative D call: TRBD2 (6 bases). Trimming shortened V by 8 bases and J by 7 bases, and 23 bases separated the two germline ends. The germline CDR1 and CDR2 sequences are WSHSY and SAAADI. This CDR3 contains 16 residues.

The rearrangement links TRBV5-1 to TRBJ2-5, with D tentatively TRBD2 (5 bases). Germline V gene data show CDR1 as SGHRS and CDR2 as YFSETQ. The CDR3 consists of 15 residues. Trimming removed 0 bases from V and 1 base from J, with 10 bases in between. The DNA for the CDR3 is TGCGCCAGCAGCTTGGCCACGGGGTTCCAAGAGACCCAGTACTTC. It codes for CASSLATGFQETQYF.

About this clone: In the same sample, other DNA sequences code for this CDR3. The rearrangement joins TRBV7-3 to TRBJ2-3; TRBD1 is a possible D gene (6 bases). This CDR3 is 13 amino acids long. Per germline, CDR1 SGHTA and CDR2 FQGTGA. V was pared by 3 bases and J by 3 bases, with 7 bases between. CDR3 in DNA: TGTGCCAGCAGCTTCAGGGGAACAGATACGCAGTATTTT. This sequence encodes CASSFRGTDTQYF. Combining the CDR3 with reference TRBV7-3 and TRBJ2-3 gives the whole variable domain GAGVSQTPSNKVTEKGKYVELRCDPISGHTALYWYRQSLGQGPEFLIYFQGTGAADDSGLPNDRFFAVRPEGSVSTLKIQRTERGDSAVYLCASSFRGTDTQYFGPGTRLTVL.

V and J are TRBV6-5 and TRBJ2-7, with 10 positions matching TRBD1. Germline V gives CDR1 MNHEY, CDR2 SVGAGI. This CDR3 region has 15 residues. V gave up 5 bases and J gave up 4 bases; unmatched junction bases: 8. This CDR3 reads CASSGAGTGEYEQYF. In DNA, the CDR3 is TGTGCCAGCAGTGGGGCCGGGACAGGGGAGTACGAGCAGTACTTC.

The chain combines TRBV7-2 with TRBJ2-5; TRBD1 is a possible D gene (5 bases). The DNA end is more similar to TRBJ2-7, so the J call may be wrong. This CDR3 is built from 13 residues. The germline gives CDR1 SGHTA, CDR2 FQGNSA. The CDR3 reads CASSYMQGYEQYF. CDR3 nucleotides: TGTGCCAGCAGCTACATGCAGGGCTACGAGCAGTACTTC.